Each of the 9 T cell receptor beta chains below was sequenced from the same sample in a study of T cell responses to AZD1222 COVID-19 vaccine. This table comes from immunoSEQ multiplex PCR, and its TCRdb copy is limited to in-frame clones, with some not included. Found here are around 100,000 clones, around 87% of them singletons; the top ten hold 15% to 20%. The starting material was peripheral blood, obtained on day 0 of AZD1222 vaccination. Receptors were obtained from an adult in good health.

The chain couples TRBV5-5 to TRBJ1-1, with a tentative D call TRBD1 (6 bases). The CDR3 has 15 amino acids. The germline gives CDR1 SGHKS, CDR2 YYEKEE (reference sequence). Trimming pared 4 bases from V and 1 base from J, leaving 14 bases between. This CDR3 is CASSLTGQPNTEAFF. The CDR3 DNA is TGTGCCAGCAGCCTCACAGGACAGCCGAACACTGAAGCTTTCTTT.

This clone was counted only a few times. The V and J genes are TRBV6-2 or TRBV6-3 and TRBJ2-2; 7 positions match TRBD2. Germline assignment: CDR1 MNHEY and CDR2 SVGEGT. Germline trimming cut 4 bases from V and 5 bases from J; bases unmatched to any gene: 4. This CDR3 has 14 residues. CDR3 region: CASSSSGGTGELFF. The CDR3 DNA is TGTGCCAGCAGTTCCTCCGGGGGGACCGGGGAGCTGTTTTTT.

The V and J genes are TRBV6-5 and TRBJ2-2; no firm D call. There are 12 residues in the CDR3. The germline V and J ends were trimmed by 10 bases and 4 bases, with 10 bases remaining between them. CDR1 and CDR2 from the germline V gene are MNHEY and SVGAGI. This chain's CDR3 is CATYPSTGELFF. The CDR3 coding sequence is TGTGCCACCTACCCGAGCACCGGGGAGCTGTTTTTT.

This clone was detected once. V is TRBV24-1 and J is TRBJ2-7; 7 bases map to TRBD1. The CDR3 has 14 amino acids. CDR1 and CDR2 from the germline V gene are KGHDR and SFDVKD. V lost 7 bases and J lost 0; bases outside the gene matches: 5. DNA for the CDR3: TGTGCCACCAGAAGACAGGGAAGCTCCTACGAGCAGTACTTC. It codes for CATRRQGSSYEQYF.

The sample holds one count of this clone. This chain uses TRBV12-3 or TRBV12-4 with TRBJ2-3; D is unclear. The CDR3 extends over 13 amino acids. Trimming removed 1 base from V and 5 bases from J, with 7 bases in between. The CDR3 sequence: CASSLDQIDTQYF. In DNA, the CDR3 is TGTGCCAGCAGTTTAGACCAAATAGATACGCAGTATTTT.

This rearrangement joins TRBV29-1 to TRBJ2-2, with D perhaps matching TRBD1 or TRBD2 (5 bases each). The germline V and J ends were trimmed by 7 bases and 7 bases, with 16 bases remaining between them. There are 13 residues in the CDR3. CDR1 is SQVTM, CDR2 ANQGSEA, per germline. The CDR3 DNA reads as TGCAGCGCGGCGCGGGCAGGGCACGGGGAGCTGTTTTTT. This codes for CSAARAGHGELFF.

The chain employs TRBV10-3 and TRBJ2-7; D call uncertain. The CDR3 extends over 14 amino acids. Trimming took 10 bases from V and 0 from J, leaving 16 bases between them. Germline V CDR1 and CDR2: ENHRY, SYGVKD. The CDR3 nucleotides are TGTGCCACCCACAGTCGAGGCAGCTCCTACGAGCAGTACTTC. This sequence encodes CATHSRGSSYEQYF.

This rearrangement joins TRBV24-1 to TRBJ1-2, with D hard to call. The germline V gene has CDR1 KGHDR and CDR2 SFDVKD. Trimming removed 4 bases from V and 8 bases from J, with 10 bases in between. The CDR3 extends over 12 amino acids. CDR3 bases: TGTGCCACCAGTGAAAGGACGGCCGGCTACACCTTC. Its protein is CATSERTAGYTF.

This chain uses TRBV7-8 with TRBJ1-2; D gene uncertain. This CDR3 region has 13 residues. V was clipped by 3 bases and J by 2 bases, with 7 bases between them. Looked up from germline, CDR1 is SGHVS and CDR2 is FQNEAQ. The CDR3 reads CASSFDPNYGYTF. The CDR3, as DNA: TGTGCCAGCAGCTTCGACCCGAACTATGGCTACACCTTC.